This entry lists 9 T cell receptor beta chains sequenced from one sample in a study of regulatory T cells in long-lasting Graves disease. Time point described: newly diagnosed GD, antithyroid drugs for less than 3 months. PBMCs provided the RNA from which the TCR library was made. Assembly of TCR beta libraries relied on iRepertoire HTBI primers together with Arm-PCR of CDR3 regions. One entry per CDR3 protein results from TCRdb running MiXCR on the multiplex PCR reads. The sample records over 350,000 distinct CDR3 sequences, roughly 15% being singletons. These data were also filed under a second study, of T cells in Graves' hyperthyroidism and ophthalmopathy.

The specimen was peripheral blood mononuclear cells (PBMCs), collected at new diagnosis, from a patient treated with antithyroid drugs. Every receptor here comes from a woman in her forties or fifties with Graves disease.

Ten or more counts support this clonotype. This chain links TRBV2 with TRBJ1-4; D uncertain. Germline CDR1 reads SNHLY; CDR2 reads FYNNEI. Trimming cost V 4 bases and J 0 bases, with 18 bases left between them. The CDR3 sequence is 18 residues long. The CDR3 DNA reads TGTGCCAGCAGTGTCTATCGGGGTGGCCTCACAACTAATGAAAAACTGTTTTTT. It codes for CASSVYRGGLTTNEKLFF.

CDR3 residues: CASSFRLAGDNEQFF. Here the CDR3 DNA reads TGTGCCAGCAGCTTCAGACTAGCGGGAGACAATGAGCAGTTCTTC. This chain uses TRBV7-3 with TRBJ2-1; 12 bases are shared with TRBD2. After removal of 3 bases from V and 5 bases from J, the junction contained 2 bases not matched to a gene. Germline CDR1 SGHTA, CDR2 FQGTGA. The CDR3 is 15 amino acids. Supplemented by reference TRBV7-3 and TRBJ2-1, the full variable domain reads GAGVSQTPSNKVTEKGKYVELRCDPISGHTALYWYRQSLGQGPEFLIYFQGTGAADDSGLPNDRFFAVRPEGSVSTLKIQRTERGDSAVYLCASSFRLAGDNEQFFGPGTRLTVL.

This rearrangement joins TRBV11-3 to TRBJ2-1; 15 nucleotides match TRBD2. The V and J ends lost 5 bases and 9 bases, in that order; junction bases with no gene match: 5. Germline CDR1 is SGHNT and CDR2 is YENEEA. This CDR3 region has 15 residues. The CDR3, as DNA: TGTGCCAGCAGCGCGGGACTAGCGGGAGGTAGTGAGCAGTTCTTC. Encoded protein: CASSAGLAGGSEQFF.

This clonotype was seen at least ten times. The rearrangement uses TRBV11-2 and TRBJ2-5; possible D gene TRBD2, 5 bases. Germline CDR1 reads SGHAT; CDR2 reads FQNNGV. V shed 1 base and J shed 1 base, with 10 bases lying between them. The CDR3 loop spans 15 amino acids. CDR3 sequence reads: CASSLVLAGQETQYF. CDR3 nucleotide sequence: TGTGCCAGCAGCTTAGTCCTAGCCGGCCAAGAGACCCAGTACTTC.

This clonotype was counted only a few times. This chain uses TRBV19 with TRBJ1-5, with 10 bases lining up with TRBD1. Germline V gene sequence: CDR1 LNHDA, CDR2 SQIVND (reference sequence). The V segment lost 4 bases and the J segment 2 bases; nucleotides outside the gene matches: 5. This CDR3 is built from 16 residues. CDR3 sequence: CASSTRTGGGNQPQHF. CDR3 nucleotide sequence: TGTGCCAGTAGTACCAGGACAGGGGGTGGCAATCAGCCCCAGCATTTT.

This clonotype was seen many times. The chain links TRBV3-1 to TRBJ1-2; D might be TRBD1 (6 bases). Trimming removed 0 bases from V and 5 bases from J, with 16 bases in between. The CDR3 has 16 amino acids. Germline CDR1 and CDR2: LGHDT and YNNKEL (reference sequence). The CDR3 loop reads CASSQDVRTATYGYTF. CDR3 bases: TGTGCCAGCAGCCAAGATGTAAGGACAGCGACTTATGGCTACACCTTC.

This sequence joins TRBV6-1 and TRBJ2-5, with unresolved D. Germline V gene data show CDR1 as MNHNS and CDR2 as SASEGT. V was trimmed by 0 bases and J by 0 bases, leaving 11 bases between them. The CDR3 has 16 residues. The CDR3 DNA sequence: TGTGCCAGCAGTGAAGCGCGACATTGGTACCAAGAGACCCAGTACTTC. This codes for CASSEARHWYQETQYF.

This clonotype showed up many times. In nucleotides, the CDR3 is TGTGCCAGCAGTTACACCGGACTAGCGGGAGTCGGCGAGCAGTACTTC. It is translated as CASSYTGLAGVGEQYF. The rearrangement uses TRBV6-5 and TRBJ2-7; 13 nucleotides line up with TRBD2. Germline V lookup: CDR1 MNHEY, CDR2 SVGAGI. Trimming at V came to 2 bases and at J to 6 bases, leaving 7 bases not matched to a gene. The CDR3 runs 16 residues.

The sample holds a few counts of this clonotype. The chain links TRBV19 to TRBJ2-7; 8 positions agree with TRBD1. With 8 bases clipped from V and 0 bases from J, the junction kept 9 bases outside the gene matches. This CDR3 is 15 amino acids long. CDR1 LNHDA and CDR2 SQIVND come from the germline V gene (reference sequence). The CDR3 sequence is CASGTGTGISYEQYF. Here the CDR3 DNA reads TGTGCCAGTGGAACCGGGACAGGAATCTCCTACGAGCAGTACTTC.